Following are 2 T cell receptor beta chains from one sample sequenced in a study of T-cell reconstitution after alpha-beta-depleted transplantation in children. Preparation of the TCRbeta library was carried out with unique molecular identifiers. TCRdb recomputed calls from the PCR reads with MiXCR, one row per CDR3 protein. The sample holds 150,000 to 200,000 distinct CDR3 sequences, 6.5% to 7.5% seen once. Sequencing used PBMCs from the stem cell graft donor, obtained from the stem cell graft. The receptors derive from a human donor who donated a stem cell graft to a child with Wiskott-Aldrich syndrome.

This clonotype was observed a handful of times. The chain joins TRBV5-1 to TRBJ2-2; a weak D match, TRBD2 (5 bases). Germline V gene sequence: CDR1 SGHRS, CDR2 YFSETQ. The CDR3 is made up of 14 amino acids. Deletions cut 3 bases from V and 2 bases from J, with 8 bases between. CDR3 in amino acids: CASSWLANTGELFF. The CDR3 DNA is TGCGCCAGCAGCTGGCTAGCTAACACCGGGGAGCTGTTTTTT.

V gene TRBV7-9 combines with J gene TRBJ2-1; 9 bases fit TRBD1. The CDR3 spans 15 residues. V lost 4 bases and J lost 5; bases outside the gene matches: 6. CDR1 is SEHNR, CDR2 FQNEAQ, per germline (reference sequence). The CDR3 reads CASSSMGQGNNEQFF. The CDR3 nucleotides are TGTGCCAGCAGCTCAATGGGACAGGGCAACAATGAGCAGTTCTTC.